The 30 T cell receptor beta chains given below trace back to one sample, sequenced in a study of Tregs in tolerant kidney transplant recipients. Sequencing was performed with immunoSEQ multiplex PCR; in TCRdb, only in-frame clones are kept and a portion is missing. The data contain tens of thousands of clones, approximately 89% of them singletons. The nonmyeloablative bone marrow transplants came from related graft donors, with transient mixed chimerism. Source: CD4+ T cells from blood (PBMCs), taken 6 months after the transplant. These receptors all stem from a human patient who received a combined kidney and bone marrow transplant. The graft donor may have given rise to some T cells.

This chain uses TRBV9 with TRBJ1-2, with TRBD1 identical over 8 bases. This CDR3 region has 17 residues. Trimming at V came to 5 bases and at J to 3 bases, leaving 15 bases not matched to a gene. Germline loops: CDR1 SGDLS, CDR2 YYNGEE. The CDR3 reads CASSKGTGSQYDYGYTF. CDR3 coding DNA: TGTGCCAGCAGTAAAGGGACAGGTAGCCAATATGACTATGGCTACACCTTC.

CDR3 in DNA: TGTGCCAGCAGTGAATCTTCCAGGGCCGGATATTGGGAGACCCAGTACTTC. This translates into CASSESSRAGYWETQYF. The chain joins TRBV25-1 to TRBJ2-5, with D possibly TRBD1 on 5 matching bases. Per the germline V gene, CDR1 is MGHDK and CDR2 is SYGVNS. CDR3 length equals 17 residues. The V and J ends lost 1 base and 5 bases respectively, with 20 bases between them. The full variable domain, with the rest looked up from reference TRBV25-1 and TRBJ2-5, is EADIYQTPRYLVIGTGKKITLECSQTMGHDKMYWYQQDPGMELHLIHYSYGVNSTEKGDLSSESTVSRIRTEHFPLTLESARPSHTSQYLCASSESSRAGYWETQYFGPGTRLLVL.

The rearrangement uses TRBV4-1 and TRBJ1-3, with a possible D match to TRBD1 (6 bases). V lost 1 base to trimming and J lost 2 bases, with 9 bases between them. CDR3 length: 15 amino acids. Germline CDR1 MGHRA, CDR2 YSYEKL. This CDR3 reads CASSQGTVAGNTIYF. In DNA form, the CDR3 reads TGCGCCAGCAGCCAAGGGACAGTCGCTGGAAACACCATATATTTT.

V gene TRBV11-2 combines with J gene TRBJ2-5; 7 nucleotides agree with TRBD1. The CDR3 has 16 amino acids. Germline V gene sequence: CDR1 SGHAT, CDR2 FQNNGV. The V and J ends lost 5 bases and 4 bases, in that order; junction bases with no gene match: 13. The CDR3 DNA is TGTGCCAGCAGCCCCCACAGGGGCGGACTGCGAGAGACCCAGTACTTC. Residues: CASSPHRGGLRETQYF.

This chain joins TRBV7-9 and TRBJ2-5; 7 bases fit TRBD1. In germline, CDR1 is SEHNR, CDR2 FQNEAQ (reference sequence). The length of the CDR3 is 13 residues. V gave up 5 bases and J gave up 5 bases; unmatched junction bases: 5. The CDR3: CASSLGQVETQYF. The CDR3 coding sequence is TGTGCCAGCAGCCTCGGACAGGTGGAGACCCAGTACTTC.

This chain links TRBV11-2 with TRBJ2-1; TRBD2 matches 14 bases. Trimming cost V 10 bases and J 8 bases; bases outside gene matches: 7. Germline V gene data show CDR1 as SGHAT and CDR2 as FQNNGV. CDR3 length equals 14 residues. The CDR3 protein is CATKGLAGVDEQFF. The CDR3 bases are TGTGCCACCAAGGGACTAGCGGGAGTGGATGAGCAGTTCTTC.

The rearrangement uses TRBV30 and TRBJ2-1; 8 bases align to TRBD2. J gave up 6 bases and V 1 base, and 8 bases lay outside the gene matches. Germline CDR1 reads GTSNPN; CDR2 reads SVGIG (reference sequence). The length of the CDR3 is 15 residues. The CDR3 spells CAWSGQSGSLNEQFF. The CDR3 DNA reads TGTGCCTGGAGTGGACAAAGCGGGAGTCTCAATGAGCAGTTCTTC.

This chain connects TRBV5-1 to TRBJ1-2; 9 bases align to TRBD1. This CDR3 has 17 residues. After removal of 3 bases from V and 4 bases from J, the junction contained 13 bases not matched to a gene. Per the germline V gene, CDR1 is SGHRS and CDR2 is YFSETQ. Written as DNA, the CDR3 is TGCGCCAGCAGCTCACCCAGTTTTACAGGGGGCGGCTATGGCTACACCTTC. Residues: CASSSPSFTGGGYGYTF.

This chain joins TRBV7-2 and TRBJ1-2; D is undetermined. Germline CDR1 reads SGHTA; CDR2 reads FQGNSA. This CDR3 spans 15 amino acids. V lost 2 bases and J lost 3, with 13 bases in between. The chain's CDR3 is CASSLSFGGYYGYTF. The CDR3 DNA reads TGTGCCAGCAGCTTATCCTTCGGCGGATACTATGGCTACACCTTC.

V and J are TRBV27 and TRBJ1-6; 7 positions agree with TRBD1. Germline V CDR1 and CDR2: MNHEY, SMNVEV (reference sequence). This CDR3 contains 17 residues. Trimming at V came to 5 bases and at J to 4 bases, leaving 11 bases not matched to a gene. This CDR3 is CASSPTRQGIYNSPLHF. DNA of the CDR3: TGTGCCAGCAGTCCAACGCGACAGGGAATTTATAATTCACCCCTCCACTTT.

V gene TRBV14 combines with J gene TRBJ2-3; maybe TRBD1 (5 bases). Trimming removed 1 base from V and 4 bases from J, with 12 bases in between. The V gene's germline CDR1 is SGHDN and CDR2 FVKESK. The CDR3 loop spans 15 amino acids. CDR3 region: CASSQVGAWADTQYF. Written as DNA, the CDR3 is TGTGCCAGCAGCCAAGTTGGGGCGTGGGCAGATACGCAGTATTTT.

The rearrangement joins TRBV27 to TRBJ2-7, with 11 bases fitting TRBD2. This CDR3 has 15 amino acids. Germline V gives CDR1 MNHEY, CDR2 SMNVEV (reference sequence). With 6 bases clipped from V and 3 bases from J, the junction kept 7 bases outside the gene matches. DNA for the CDR3: TGTGCCAGCAGACTAGCGGGGGCGATGAACTACGAGCAGTACTTC. Amino acid sequence: CASRLAGAMNYEQYF.

The chain employs TRBV5-6 and TRBJ1-2, with D possibly TRBD1 on 5 matching bases. CDR3 length: 14 amino acids. Trimming removed 0 bases from V and 3 bases from J, with 9 bases in between. Germline V gene sequence: CDR1 SGHDT, CDR2 YYEEEE. The CDR3 region has the DNA TGTGCCAGCAGCTTGGTGGGGGGGGACTATGGCTACACCTTC. Amino acids: CASSLVGGDYGYTF.

V gene TRBV6-1 combines with J gene TRBJ2-5, with D perhaps TRBD1 (8 bases). V was cut by 6 bases and J by 2 bases, with 13 bases left in between. Germline lookup yields CDR1 MNHNS and CDR2 SASEGT. The CDR3 is made up of 14 amino acids. CDR3 nucleotide sequence: TGTGCCAGCAGAAACAGGGGGGGACAAGAGACCCAGTACTTC. This encodes CASRNRGGQETQYF.

The chain combines TRBV19 with TRBJ1-6, with 7 bases matching TRBD1. The CDR3 totals 15 residues. Germline V gene lookup returns CDR1 LNHDA and CDR2 SQIVND (reference sequence). Germline trimming cut 5 bases from V and 5 bases from J; bases unmatched to any gene: 6. The CDR3 here is CASSPAGTDNSPLHF. Here the CDR3 DNA reads TGTGCCAGTAGTCCGGCCGGGACAGATAATTCACCCCTCCACTTT.

CDR3 sequence (DNA): TGTGCCAGCAGTGAATTCCAGGGCTCCTACGAGCAGTACTTC. Residues: CASSEFQGSYEQYF. This chain links TRBV25-1 with TRBJ2-7; D perhaps matches TRBD1 (5 bases). Germline-derived CDR1 and CDR2 are MGHDK and SYGVNS. CDR3 size: 14 residues. The V and J ends lost 1 base and 0 bases respectively, with 7 bases between them.

The genes are TRBV29-1 and TRBJ2-5; a possible D gene is TRBD1 (6 bases). CDR1 and CDR2 from the germline V gene are SQVTM and ANQGSEA. Deletions cut 1 base from V and 3 bases from J, with 12 bases between. The CDR3 is made up of 14 amino acids. The DNA of the CDR3 is TGCAGCGTTGAAGGCCGGGACACAAAAGAGACCCAGTACTTC. The encoded protein is CSVEGRDTKETQYF.

The V call is TRBV7-2, the J call TRBJ2-1; D is perhaps TRBD1 (5 bases). Trimming left V 6 bases short and J 7 bases short, with 16 bases between. This CDR3 region has 14 residues. Per germline, CDR1 SGHTA and CDR2 FQGNSA. The CDR3 is CASSYRTVLNEQFF. CDR3 sequence (DNA): TGTGCCAGCAGTTACAGGACCGTTCTGAATGAGCAGTTCTTC.

The rearrangement links TRBV9 to TRBJ2-5; 7 bases are shared with TRBD1. Germline CDR1 and CDR2: SGDLS and YYNGEE. V shed 0 bases and J 4 bases; nucleotides not matched to a gene: 3. This CDR3 region has 14 residues. CDR3 sequence (DNA): TGTGCCAGCAGCGTAGAGGGGGCGGGAGAGACCCAGTACTTC. Translated: CASSVEGAGETQYF.

This clone is labeled medium-sized. Other DNA variants within this sample encode the same CDR3. The gene calls are TRBV28 and TRBJ1-4, with D uncertain. This CDR3 region has 12 residues. Trimming cost V 6 bases and J 7 bases, with 9 bases left between them. Germline V lookup: CDR1 MDHEN, CDR2 SYDVKM. CDR3 amino acids: CASSPVSEKLFF. DNA for the CDR3: TGTGCCAGCAGCCCCGTGAGTGAAAAACTGTTTTTT. The full variable domain, its missing parts supplied by reference TRBV28 and TRBJ1-4, is DVKVTQSSRYLVKRTGEKVFLECVQDMDHENMFWYRQDPGLGLRLIYFSYDVKMKEKGDIPEGYSVSREKKERFSLILESASTNQTSMYLCASSPVSEKLFFGSGTQLSVL.

V usage is TRBV5-1 and J usage is TRBJ2-7; 7 bases fit TRBD2. Germline CDR1 and CDR2: SGHRS and YFSETQ. Trimming removed 1 base from V and 7 bases from J; junction bases left unmatched: 11. The CDR3 runs to 15 residues. In DNA, the CDR3 is TGCGCCAGCAGCTTGATGGGGGGAGGGCTGGGGGAGCAGTACTTC. Translation gives CASSLMGGGLGEQYF.

The rearrangement links TRBV11-3 to TRBJ2-6; TRBD1 might be the D (6 bases). The ends were cut back, 0 bases at V and 0 bases at J, with 18 bases in the middle. Germline V gene sequence: CDR1 SGHNT, CDR2 YENEEA. The length of the CDR3 is 20 residues. The CDR3: CASSLDGGALGFSGANVLTF. The CDR3 nucleotides are TGTGCCAGCAGCTTAGATGGGGGCGCCTTGGGGTTCTCTGGGGCCAACGTCCTGACTTTC.

This chain links TRBV7-3 with TRBJ2-3, with TRBD2 matching over 11 bases. Germline V gene lookup returns CDR1 SGHTA and CDR2 FQGTGA. V dropped 5 bases and J dropped 3; count of bases not matched to a gene: 1. The CDR3 totals 14 residues. The CDR3 DNA reads as TGTGCCAGCAGCCGACTAGCGGGGACAGATACGCAGTATTTT. This translates into CASSRLAGTDTQYF.

V is TRBV25-1 and J is TRBJ1-1, with D unclear. V lost 1 base to trimming and J lost 5 bases, with 14 bases between them. CDR1 and CDR2 from the germline V gene are MGHDK and SYGVNS. The CDR3 totals 15 residues. CDR3 sequence reads: CASSEFGEGFTEAFF. DNA of the CDR3: TGTGCCAGCAGTGAATTCGGGGAAGGGTTTACTGAAGCTTTCTTT.

The chain joins TRBV5-6 to TRBJ1-5, with a weak D call TRBD1 (5 bases). Germline assignment: CDR1 SGHDT and CDR2 YYEEEE. Between the trimmed V and J ends, which lost 2 bases and 9 bases, there was a span of 9 bases. The CDR3 loop spans 12 amino acids. CDR3 nucleotides: TGTGCCAGCAGCTTATCCCAGGGGCCCCAGCATTTT. The encoded protein is CASSLSQGPQHF.

This clone was observed a few times. The chain is built from TRBV7-7 and TRBJ2-5, with 9 bases fitting TRBD1. CDR3 length: 14 residues. V lost 5 bases, J lost 5 bases, and 6 bases stayed unmatched. The germline CDR1 and CDR2 sequences are SSHAT and FNYEAQ (reference sequence). This chain's CDR3 is CASSEDRGGETQYF. CDR3 bases: TGTGCCAGCAGCGAGGACAGGGGAGGGGAGACCCAGTACTTC.

This chain uses TRBV7-9 with TRBJ2-7; D unresolved. In germline, CDR1 is SEHNR, CDR2 FQNEAQ (reference sequence). The V and J ends lost 2 bases and 6 bases respectively, with 8 bases between them. CDR3 length: 12 amino acids. The DNA of the CDR3 is TGTGCCAGCAGCTTAAGTCCCGGCGAGCAGTACTTC. Translated: CASSLSPGEQYF.

This chain joins TRBV11-2 and TRBJ2-3; possibly TRBD2 for D (6 bases). Germline lookup yields CDR1 SGHAT and CDR2 FQNNGV. The ends were cut back, 4 bases at V and 1 base at J, with 15 bases in the middle. The CDR3 totals 16 residues. The CDR3 is CASSYRRGVGTDTQYF. CDR3 sequence (DNA): TGTGCCAGCAGCTACCGCCGCGGGGTGGGCACAGATACGCAGTATTTT.

This chain connects TRBV11-3 to TRBJ2-7, with 9 bases lining up with TRBD2. The length of the CDR3 is 13 residues. Trimming took 5 bases from V and 6 from J; bases not matched to a gene: 5. In germline, CDR1 is SGHNT, CDR2 YENEEA. The CDR3 DNA is TGTGCCAGCAGCGTAGCGGGAGCTTCCGAGCAGTACTTC. Its protein product is CASSVAGASEQYF.

The gene calls are TRBV28 and TRBJ2-3, with 10 bases aligning to TRBD2. This CDR3 comprises 17 residues. Trimming took 2 bases from V and 5 from J; bases not matched to a gene: 10. CDR1 and CDR2 (germline): MDHEN, SYDVKM. The CDR3 is CASSLNTLAGGRDTQYF. The CDR3 nucleotides are TGTGCCAGCAGTTTAAACACCTTAGCGGGGGGCCGAGATACGCAGTATTTT.